This TCR beta chain was documented in a study of regulatory T cells in long-lasting Graves disease (dated by TCRdb to 2020 to 2023). Background for the entire study: In the newly diagnosed Graves' disease group, patients had been taking antithyroid drugs for less than 3 months. Persistent Graves' disease patients were compared with newly diagnosed Graves' disease patients by peripheral blood TCR sequencing and RNA sequencing. The study was registered as a clinical trial and conducted in China. A total of roughly 35 samples were covered by TCR sequencing, comprising some 13 persistent and around 20 newly diagnosed Graves' disease patients.

As encoded in the germline V gene, CDR1 is SGHAT while CDR2 is FQNNGV. The CDR3, from cysteine to phenylalanine, totals 12 residues. Only the CDR3 region is kept as DNA, spanning 36 bases read in frame from base 1. The V end loses 8 bases and the J end loses 2 bases, and a stretch of 7 bases separates them. What the authors observed across the whole study: Because the primary lesion, thyroid tissue, could not be accessed, the study looked at peripheral blood alone. Sequencing and analysis were restricted to the TCR beta chain. Persistent Graves' disease patients showed lower TCR Shannon entropy and fewer highly expanded clones than newly diagnosed patients, suggesting clonal expansion. TRBV28, TRBJ1-2 and TRBJ2-5 were preferentially used in persistent disease, while TRBV20-1 and TRBJ2-1 were favored in newly diagnosed disease. Patients with persistent disease shared more public clonotypes (about 2,700) than newly diagnosed patients did (more than 900). As a limitation, the authors acknowledged that the small sample size may reduce accuracy.

The library was prepared using multiplex PCR. The instrument given in TCRdb is Illumina HiSeq 4000. iRepertoire HTBI primers and Arm-PCR amplification of CDR3 regions were used to construct TCR beta libraries. Before sequencing, the PCR products went through gel purification. As for the authors' bioinformatics: Gene usage analysis of CDR3 amino acid clonotypes relied on the roughly 60 TRBV and 14 TRBJ segments identified across samples. COPE and FqMerger were used to merge filtered high-quality paired reads into contigs. BLAST was used to align contigs to the IMGT TRBV, TRBD and TRBJ reference genes, and CDR3 was defined following IMGT. Any clonotype with a frequency above 0.1% was classified as a highly expanded clone. Repertoire diversity was measured by Shannon entropy, and V-J evenness by the Gini coefficient. A clonotype was considered public if more than one individual shared it. TCRdb passed the public sequencing reads through fastp at Q25 and MiXCR, retaining productive beta sequences. CDR3 protein sequences are deduplicated, and each keeps its most common genes and DNA. The V and J calls, along with clone size, are taken from TCRdb and not from the paper's own processing. The sample table holds some 240,000 distinct CDR3 sequences, of which roughly a fifth were seen once. The leading ten clones occupy roughly 10% of the sample.

This clonotype appeared many times. There is no known antigen for this receptor. Qualities for individual bases were not recorded, and no much larger clone is one base off. The sample's time point label is to be understood as: newly diagnosed GD, antithyroid drugs for less than 3 months. For both TCR sequencing and RNA sequencing, RNA was extracted from PBMCs using TRIzol. The diagnosis of Graves' disease followed American Thyroid Association guidelines. Patients for the study were recruited at an endocrinology department in Xi'an, China. Each patient gave approximately 9 milliliters of peripheral blood, collected in an EDTA anticoagulant tube. Ficoll Paque Plus density gradient separation was used to isolate PBMCs, and no additional T cell sorting was done. An Agilent 2100 Bioanalyzer and agarose gel were used to check RNA quality, and a NanoDrop 2000 was used to measure RNA concentration. A further study also used this sample, focusing on T cells in Graves' hyperthyroidism and ophthalmopathy. Looking at the second paper: Stable Graves' hyperthyroidism was defined as no progression to ophthalmopathy during 18 months of follow-up. Hyperthyroidism patients were newly diagnosed, with disease duration under 2 months, and aged 18 to 65 years. Exclusion was applied to patients with uncontrolled infections, other autoimmune diseases, pregnancy or lactation. Diagnoses were established on the basis of clinical symptoms, serum thyroxine and TRAb, thyroid ultrasound, and orbital computed tomography. The first round of RT-PCR for the TCR CDR3 was performed with the HTBI primer set and the Qiagen OneStep RT-PCR kit. Most expanded thyroid clonotypes (frequency above 0.001) were also detected in blood, a finding suggesting that blood repertoires may reflect thyroid immune responses. A 13 V-J signature model separated ophthalmopathy from stable hyperthyroidism, with approximately 87% sensitivity and about 81% specificity in cross-validation and 80%/75% in testing. In validation, the model predicted progression to ophthalmopathy a median of roughly 6.5 months before onset, with about 70% sensitivity and more than 72% specificity. TCR V-J signatures able to tell the groups apart were searched for in a discovery cohort of 100 patients, of whom more than 40 had Graves' ophthalmopathy and 55 to 65 had stable Graves' hyperthyroidism. Prospective prediction of ophthalmopathy was tested in an independent validation cohort consisting of 18 to 20 hyperthyroidism patients and 15 or so patients who later progressed to ophthalmopathy. The roughly 100 discovery patients were randomly divided into training and test sets at a 7:3 ratio. The study also compared thyroid tissue and blood T-cell repertoires from more than 5 Graves' hyperthyroidism patients. Once sampling was done, hyperthyroidism patients were given methimazole at a starting dose of 30 mg daily, whereas ophthalmopathy patients were given high-dose intravenous methylprednisolone. Libraries were constructed in a second round of multiplex PCR, after which size selection and purification were performed. Paired-end sequencing of the libraries was performed with 100 bp reads on an Illumina HiSeq2000. SOAPnuke was used to process the raw data, with reads discarded if the reads contained adapters or uncalled bases, had a mean Phred below 15, or lacked an exact constant-primer or identifier match. COPE v1.2.5 was used to merge high-quality paired reads, and clonotypes were defined as unique nucleotide sequences. Clonotypes were aligned to IMGT TRBV, TRBD and TRBJ reference segments using MiTCR v1.1. Only V-J combinations with frequency above 0.0001, covering approximately 99% of repertoires, were analysed. The TCS score was defined as the ratio of F50 (clonal expansion) to E x V (chaos), calculated using BLOSUM62-based TCRdist between CDR3 peptides within each V-J. Welch's t-statistics and random forest reduced fewer than 600 V-J features to around 14, which were used in a naive Bayes classifier (R e1071). Sample size was not statistically predetermined, and investigators were not blinded to group allocation. The paper describes TCR Vbeta CDR3 sequencing of some 130 peripheral blood samples, made up of 43 ophthalmopathy patients, 70 to 75 hyperthyroidism patients and some 17 progressor patients.

The sequences come from peripheral blood mononuclear cells (PBMCs), collected at new diagnosis, from a patient treated with antithyroid drugs. The TCR originated in a young woman with Graves disease. Donor details come from another sample of the same person, matched by shared clones. The rearranged segments are TRBV11-2 and TRBJ2-4; the D gene is not confidently resolved. The CDR3 sequence is CASGGSKNIQYF. The sequenced DNA: TGTGCCAGCGGCGGATCCAAAAACATTCAGTACTTC.